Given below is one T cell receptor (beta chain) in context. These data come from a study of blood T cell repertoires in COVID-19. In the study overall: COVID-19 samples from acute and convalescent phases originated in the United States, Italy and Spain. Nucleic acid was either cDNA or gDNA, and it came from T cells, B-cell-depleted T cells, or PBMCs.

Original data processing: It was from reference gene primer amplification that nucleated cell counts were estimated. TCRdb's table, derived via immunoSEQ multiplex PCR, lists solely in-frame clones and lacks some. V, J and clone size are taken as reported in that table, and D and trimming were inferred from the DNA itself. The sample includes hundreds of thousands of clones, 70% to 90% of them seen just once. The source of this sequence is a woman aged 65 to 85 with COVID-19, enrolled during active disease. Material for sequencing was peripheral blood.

This CDR3 reads CASSKQQPAGDLGGYTF. The CDR3 DNA sequence: TGTGCCAGCAGCAAACAACAGCCTGCGGGGGATCTGGGTGGCTACACCTTC. The chain combines TRBV21-1 with TRBJ1-2. TRBV21-1 is marked as a pseudogene. CDR3 length: 17 amino acids.